This TCR beta chain was retrieved from a study of CD8+ T cells in alopecia areata. As to treatment: oral pan-JAK inhibitor, 5-10 mg twice daily. Extracted from the samples, RNA was reverse transcribed into cDNA to serve as the sequencing template. Repertoires were generated with immunoSEQ multiplex PCR, while TCRdb's copy carries only in-frame clones and drops some. There are 190,000 or so clones in the sample; roughly three fifths occur only once, and around 13% lies in the top ten. Only a few counts were recorded for this clone. Specimen: CD8+ T cells sorted from blood, collected at week 24, from a patient treated with tofacitinib. The receptor comes from a human donor with alopecia areata.

Here the CDR3 DNA reads TGTGCCACCCGACCCGGTGGACAAGAGACCCAGTACTTC. As protein: CATRPGGQETQYF. J is TRBJ2-5 and V is TRBV6-6; D gene uncertain. This CDR3 is 13 amino acids long. CDR1 MNHNY and CDR2 SVGAGI come from the germline V gene (reference sequence). Trimming removed 10 bases at V and 2 bases at J, with 14 bases between.